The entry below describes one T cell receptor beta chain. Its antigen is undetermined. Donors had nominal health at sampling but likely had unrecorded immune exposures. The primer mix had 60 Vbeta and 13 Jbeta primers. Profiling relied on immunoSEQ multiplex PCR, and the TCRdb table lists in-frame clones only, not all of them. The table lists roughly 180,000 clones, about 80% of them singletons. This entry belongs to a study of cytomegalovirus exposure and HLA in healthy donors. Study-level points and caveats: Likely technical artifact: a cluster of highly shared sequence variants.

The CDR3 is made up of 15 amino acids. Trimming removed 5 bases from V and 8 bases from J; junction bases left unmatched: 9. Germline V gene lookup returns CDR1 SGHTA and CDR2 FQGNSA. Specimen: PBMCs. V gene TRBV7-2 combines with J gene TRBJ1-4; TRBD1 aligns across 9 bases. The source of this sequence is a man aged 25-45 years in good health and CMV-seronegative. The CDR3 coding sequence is TGTGCCAGCAGCCCGCGGGGGGACAGGGTCGAAAAACTGTTTTTT. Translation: CASSPRGDRVEKLFF.